A selection of T cell receptor beta chains follows, all from one sample in a study of CD8 T cells in ankylosing spondylitis. MiXCR, applied by TCRdb to the 5' RACE reads, yields one record per CDR3 protein. Found here are 400,000 or so distinct CDR3 sequences, roughly a quarter of them singletons; the top ten hold 0.89%. The sequenced sample was blood, either unsorted or a sorted T cell fraction (not recorded which). The receptors come from a male donor with ankylosing spondylitis. Both conserved end residues are part of each CDR3. Each record gives: V gene, clone size, D gene, J gene, CDR3 DNA, CDR3 protein. D genes are given only for firm matches. The size field is filled for only some rows; it gives once, few, many or a size class.

V gene: TRBV12-3/TRBV12-4; clone size: many; D gene: TRBD1; J gene: TRBJ1-1; CDR3 DNA: TGTGCCAGCAGTTTACAGGGGGTTGGAACTGAAGCTTTCTTT; CDR3 protein: CASSLQGVGTEAFF
V gene: TRBV30; clone size: few; D gene: NA; J gene: TRBJ1-1; CDR3 DNA: TGTGCCTGGAGTCCCGGGACGTGGGACACTGAAGCTTTCTTT; CDR3 protein: CAWSPGTWDTEAFF
V gene: TRBV19; clone size: NA; D gene: NA; J gene: TRBJ1-5; CDR3 DNA: TGTGCCAGTAGCCCCTTCATTGGGGATCAGCCCCAGCATTTT; CDR3 protein: CASSPFIGDQPQHF
V gene: TRBV25-1; clone size: NA; D gene: NA; J gene: TRBJ2-3; CDR3 DNA: TGTGCCAGCAGGCAGTCCGGGGCCGTGGGAGATACGCAGTATTTT; CDR3 protein: CASRQSGAVGDTQYF
V gene: TRBV7-9; clone size: few; D gene: NA; J gene: TRBJ2-2; CDR3 DNA: TGTGCCAGCAGCTTAGGCATCGGGACCATGAACACCGGGGAGCTGTTTTTT; CDR3 protein: CASSLGIGTMNTGELFF
V gene: TRBV5-6; clone size: NA; D gene: NA; J gene: TRBJ2-7; CDR3 DNA: TGTGCCAGCAGCCTCTACAGGATTCGGGAGCAGTACTTC; CDR3 protein: CASSLYRIREQYF
V gene: TRBV6-2/TRBV6-3; clone size: few; D gene: NA; J gene: TRBJ1-5; CDR3 DNA: TGTGCCAGCAGCCCCCCGCATCAGCCCCAGCATTTT; CDR3 protein: CASSPPHQPQHF
V gene: TRBV12-3/TRBV12-4; clone size: few; D gene: TRBD2; J gene: TRBJ2-1; CDR3 DNA: TGTGCCAGCAGTTTTAGCGGGAGGGGAACTGAGCAGTTCTTC; CDR3 protein: CASSFSGRGTEQFF
V gene: TRBV20-1; clone size: few; D gene: TRBD1; J gene: TRBJ2-3; CDR3 DNA: TGCAGTGCTAGAGCGGGACAGGGGTGGGATACGCAGTATTTT; CDR3 protein: CSARAGQGWDTQYF
V gene: TRBV20-1; clone size: NA; D gene: NA; J gene: TRBJ1-1; CDR3 DNA: TGCAGTGCGCCACAGGGAGCGCACAACACTGAAGCTTTCTTT; CDR3 protein: CSAPQGAHNTEAFF
V gene: TRBV27; clone size: NA; D gene: NA; J gene: TRBJ2-1; CDR3 DNA: TGTGCCAGCAGTTTAGGCTACGGTATGATCCCTGAGCAGTTCTTC; CDR3 protein: CASSLGYGMIPEQFF
V gene: TRBV3-1; clone size: NA; D gene: TRBD1; J gene: TRBJ1-1; CDR3 DNA: TGTGCCAGCAGCCACGGGACAGCTAACACTGAAGCTTTCTTT; CDR3 protein: CASSHGTANTEAFF
V gene: TRBV7-2; clone size: NA; D gene: TRBD2; J gene: TRBJ2-3; CDR3 DNA: TGTGCCAGCGGACTAGCGATGATGGATACGCAGTATTTT; CDR3 protein: CASGLAMMDTQYF
V gene: TRBV9; clone size: few; D gene: TRBD1; J gene: TRBJ1-1; CDR3 DNA: TGTGCCAGCAGCCCAAAGGGGGCAGCGAACACTGAAGCTTTCTTT; CDR3 protein: CASSPKGAANTEAFF
V gene: TRBV5-1; clone size: NA; D gene: NA; J gene: TRBJ2-2; CDR3 DNA: TGCGCCAGCAGCTTGAAATTTGACGGGGAGCTGTTTTTT; CDR3 protein: CASSLKFDGELFF
V gene: TRBV13; clone size: once; D gene: TRBD1; J gene: TRBJ1-5; CDR3 DNA: TGTGCCAGCAGCAAAGGACAGGGTAACAATCAGCCCCAGCATTTT; CDR3 protein: CASSKGQGNNQPQHF
V gene: TRBV5-5; clone size: NA; D gene: NA; J gene: TRBJ2-7; CDR3 DNA: TGTGCCAGCAGCCCACAAGGGGGATCTTCTTACGAGCAGTACTTC; CDR3 protein: CASSPQGGSSYEQYF
V gene: TRBV7-2; clone size: many; D gene: NA; J gene: TRBJ2-1; CDR3 DNA: TGTGCCAGCAGCTTAGGGGACTTCTCTGAGCAGTTCTTC; CDR3 protein: CASSLGDFSEQFF
V gene: TRBV6-1; clone size: NA; D gene: NA; J gene: TRBJ2-5; CDR3 DNA: TGTGCCAGCAGTGAATGGGCACCCTCGACCCAGTACTTC; CDR3 protein: CASSEWAPSTQYF
V gene: TRBV3-1; clone size: NA; D gene: NA; J gene: TRBJ2-1; CDR3 DNA: TGTGCCAGCAGCCAAGTCGCATACAATGAGCAGTTCTTC; CDR3 protein: CASSQVAYNEQFF
V gene: TRBV5-1; clone size: few; D gene: NA; J gene: TRBJ1-5; CDR3 DNA: TGCGCCAGCAGCCCACCCCGGGACAAGTGTAATCAGCCCCAGCATTTT; CDR3 protein: CASSPPRDKCNQPQHF
V gene: TRBV5-1; clone size: few; D gene: TRBD1; J gene: TRBJ1-2; CDR3 DNA: TGCGCCAGCAGCCCTGGGACAGGGGCACCGAACTATGGCTACACCTTC; CDR3 protein: CASSPGTGAPNYGYTF
V gene: TRBV5-1; clone size: many; D gene: TRBD1; J gene: TRBJ1-5; CDR3 DNA: TGCGCCAGCAGCTTGACAGGGGAAGGCAATCAGCCCCAGCATTTT; CDR3 protein: CASSLTGEGNQPQHF
V gene: TRBV4-2; clone size: once; D gene: NA; J gene: TRBJ2-2; CDR3 DNA: TGTGCCAGCAGCCGAAGTTCAGGGCAAATCGGGGAGCTGTTTTTT; CDR3 protein: CASSRSSGQIGELFF
V gene: TRBV24-1; clone size: NA; D gene: TRBD2; J gene: TRBJ2-5; CDR3 DNA: TGTGCCACCGGGCCAGCGGGAGTTGAGACCCAGTACTTC; CDR3 protein: CATGPAGVETQYF
V gene: TRBV5-1; clone size: few; D gene: NA; J gene: TRBJ1-1; CDR3 DNA: TGCGCCAGCAGCTTCGGGACGGACACTGAAGCTTTCTTT; CDR3 protein: CASSFGTDTEAFF
V gene: TRBV20-1; clone size: NA; D gene: TRBD1; J gene: TRBJ1-1; CDR3 DNA: TGCAGTGCTCGGGAGGACAGGGGTGGAGATGAAGCTTTCTTT; CDR3 protein: CSAREDRGGDEAFF
V gene: TRBV20-1; clone size: NA; D gene: NA; J gene: TRBJ2-2; CDR3 DNA: TGCAGTGCTAGAGATACCCCAGGCGGGGAGCTGTTTTTT; CDR3 protein: CSARDTPGGELFF
V gene: TRBV7-9; clone size: NA; D gene: NA; J gene: TRBJ1-1; CDR3 DNA: TGTGCCAGCAGCTTATTGGTGAACACTGAAGCTTTCTTT; CDR3 protein: CASSLLVNTEAFF
V gene: TRBV11-2; clone size: NA; D gene: NA; J gene: TRBJ1-1; CDR3 DNA: TGTGCCAGCAGCCGACAGGAAGGGTCTGAAGCTTTCTTT; CDR3 protein: CASSRQEGSEAFF
V gene: TRBV5-1; clone size: NA; D gene: NA; J gene: TRBJ1-1; CDR3 DNA: TGCGCCAGCAGCCGGAGACAGGAGAACACTGAAGCTTTCTTT; CDR3 protein: CASSRRQENTEAFF
V gene: TRBV7-2; clone size: NA; D gene: NA; J gene: TRBJ2-3; CDR3 DNA: TGTGCCAGCAGCGGATATACGCAGTATTTT; CDR3 protein: CASSGYTQYF
V gene: TRBV7-2; clone size: NA; D gene: NA; J gene: TRBJ1-3; CDR3 DNA: TGTGCCAGCAGCTTACGGGCGTCCTCTGGAAACACCATATATTTT; CDR3 protein: CASSLRASSGNTIYF
V gene: TRBV5-1; clone size: few; D gene: TRBD2; J gene: TRBJ2-1; CDR3 DNA: TGCGCCAGCAGCTGGGGACTAGCGGACCACAATGAGCAGTTCTTC; CDR3 protein: CASSWGLADHNEQFF
V gene: TRBV14; clone size: NA; D gene: NA; J gene: TRBJ2-1; CDR3 DNA: TGTGCCAGCAGCCAGGTGTGGAATGAGCAGTTCTTC; CDR3 protein: CASSQVWNEQFF
V gene: TRBV24-1; clone size: NA; D gene: NA; J gene: TRBJ2-7; CDR3 DNA: TGTGCCACCAGTGATTCGAGGAGTCTGAGCTCCTACGAGCAGTACTTC; CDR3 protein: CATSDSRSLSSYEQYF
V gene: TRBV3-1; clone size: NA; D gene: NA; J gene: TRBJ1-2; CDR3 DNA: TGTGCCAGCAGCCAAGGGGGTGAGGCCCACTATGGCTACACCTTC; CDR3 protein: CASSQGGEAHYGYTF
V gene: TRBV24-1; clone size: NA; D gene: TRBD1; J gene: TRBJ2-5; CDR3 DNA: TGTGCCACCAGTGATGGGGACAGGGGCCAAGAGACCCAGTACTTC; CDR3 protein: CATSDGDRGQETQYF
V gene: TRBV7-8; clone size: few; D gene: NA; J gene: TRBJ1-1; CDR3 DNA: TGTGCCAGCAGCTTACCACCCGGCACTGAAGCTTTCTTT; CDR3 protein: CASSLPPGTEAFF
V gene: TRBV12-3/TRBV12-4; clone size: NA; D gene: NA; J gene: TRBJ2-1; CDR3 DNA: TGTGCCAGCCTCAACCGGGAGAGCAGCTACAATGAGCAGTTCTTC; CDR3 protein: CASLNRESSYNEQFF
V gene: TRBV7-9; clone size: NA; D gene: NA; J gene: TRBJ1-1; CDR3 DNA: TGTGCCAGCAGCACTAGCGGCAGTAACACTGAAGCTTTCTTT; CDR3 protein: CASSTSGSNTEAFF
V gene: TRBV15; clone size: few; D gene: NA; J gene: TRBJ1-4; CDR3 DNA: TGTGCCACCAAGCATGACACTTCAGCAACTAATGAAAAACTGTTTTTT; CDR3 protein: CATKHDTSATNEKLFF
V gene: TRBV20-1; clone size: few; D gene: TRBD1; J gene: TRBJ1-4; CDR3 DNA: TGCAGTGCTCTGACAGGGGGCGAGAATGAAAAACTGTTTTTT; CDR3 protein: CSALTGGENEKLFF
V gene: TRBV5-1; clone size: NA; D gene: TRBD1; J gene: TRBJ2-4; CDR3 DNA: TGCGCCAGCAGCTGGGGACAGGGGGCGAACATTCAGTACTTC; CDR3 protein: CASSWGQGANIQYF
V gene: TRBV11-3; clone size: NA; D gene: NA; J gene: TRBJ2-5; CDR3 DNA: TGTGCCAGCAGCTTAGGAGGGGCGGGGACCCAGTACTTC; CDR3 protein: CASSLGGAGTQYF
V gene: TRBV5-1; clone size: NA; D gene: NA; J gene: TRBJ1-1; CDR3 DNA: TGCGCCAGCAGCCTGGTCCCGAATGTCATGAACACTGAAGCTTTCTTT; CDR3 protein: CASSLVPNVMNTEAFF
V gene: TRBV12-5; clone size: few; D gene: NA; J gene: TRBJ2-4; CDR3 DNA: TGTGCTAGTGGACTGGAGGGCTCGCGGTACTTC; CDR3 protein: CASGLEGSRYF
V gene: TRBV20-1; clone size: NA; D gene: NA; J gene: TRBJ1-4; CDR3 DNA: TGCAGTGGGAAATCGGACGGAACTAATGAAAAACTGTTTTTT; CDR3 protein: CSGKSDGTNEKLFF
V gene: TRBV7-9; clone size: few; D gene: NA; J gene: TRBJ1-1; CDR3 DNA: TGTGCCAGCACCCATCGACGGGGTGAGGGGGACACTGAAGCTTTCTTT; CDR3 protein: CASTHRRGEGDTEAFF